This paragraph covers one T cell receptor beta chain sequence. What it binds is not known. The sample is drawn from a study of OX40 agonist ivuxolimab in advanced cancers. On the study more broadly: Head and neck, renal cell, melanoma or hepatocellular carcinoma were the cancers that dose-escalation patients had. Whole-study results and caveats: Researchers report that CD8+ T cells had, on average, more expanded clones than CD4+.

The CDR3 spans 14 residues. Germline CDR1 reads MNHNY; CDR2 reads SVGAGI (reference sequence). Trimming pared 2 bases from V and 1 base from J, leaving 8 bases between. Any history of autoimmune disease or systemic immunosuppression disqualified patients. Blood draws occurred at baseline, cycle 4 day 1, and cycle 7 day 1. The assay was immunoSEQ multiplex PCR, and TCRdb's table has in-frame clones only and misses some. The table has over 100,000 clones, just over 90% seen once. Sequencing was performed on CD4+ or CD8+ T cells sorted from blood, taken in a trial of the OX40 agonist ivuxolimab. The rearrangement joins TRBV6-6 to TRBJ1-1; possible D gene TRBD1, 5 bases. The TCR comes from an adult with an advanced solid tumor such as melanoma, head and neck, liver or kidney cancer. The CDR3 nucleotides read TGTGCCAGCAGTTACGGGGGTGGGAACACTGAAGCTTTCTTT. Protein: CASSYGGGNTEAFF.